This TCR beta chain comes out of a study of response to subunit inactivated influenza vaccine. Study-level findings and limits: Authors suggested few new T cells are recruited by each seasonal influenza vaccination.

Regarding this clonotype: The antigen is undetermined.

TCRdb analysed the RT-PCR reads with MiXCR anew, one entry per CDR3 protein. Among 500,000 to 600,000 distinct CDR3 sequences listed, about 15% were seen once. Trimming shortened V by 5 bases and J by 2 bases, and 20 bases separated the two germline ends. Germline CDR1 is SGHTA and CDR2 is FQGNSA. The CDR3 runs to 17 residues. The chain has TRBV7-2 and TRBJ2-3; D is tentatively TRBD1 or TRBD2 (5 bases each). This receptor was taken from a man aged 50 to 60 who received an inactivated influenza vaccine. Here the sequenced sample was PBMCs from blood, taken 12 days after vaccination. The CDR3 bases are TGTGCCAGCAGCAAAAGATCCGGGACCCGCCCCACAGATACGCAGTATTTT. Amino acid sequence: CASSKRSGTRPTDTQYF.